The clone carrying this TCR beta chain came up a few times. Its target is not known. The V and J ends lost 7 bases and 6 bases respectively, with 16 bases between them. The CDR3 has 14 amino acids. As it was prepared, the TCRbeta library received unique molecular identifiers. A single record per CDR3 protein comes from TCRdb applying MiXCR to the PCR reads. The sample lists fewer than 250,000 distinct CDR3 sequences, roughly 18% occurring once. The data were taken from a study of T-cell reconstitution after alpha-beta-depleted transplantation in children. Regarding the study as a whole: High day-60 TCRbeta diversity in some patients came from surviving recipient T cells and thymic progenitors. After transplant, at about two months, alpha-beta T cells were reportedly derived from several hundred expanded graft clones. The main origin of T-cell counts and diversity one year after transplant was newly produced T cells.

The TCR originated in a male patient between 2 and 15 years old who had a stem cell transplant for acute lymphoblastic leukemia, so the T cells may come from the graft donor. The chain couples TRBV12-3 or TRBV12-4 to TRBJ2-1; D is unclear. The sequencing used PBMCs, mostly from graft donor cells, collected 360 days after TCRalphabeta/CD19-depleted stem cell transplant. The CDR3 sequence is CASTRANSINEQFF. CDR3 DNA: TGTGCCAGCACTCGAGCTAACTCGATCAATGAGCAGTTCTTC.